This T cell receptor (beta chain) is drawn from a study of beta chain features in type 1 diabetes. Reverse transcribing all isolated RNA meant expressed TCRB transcripts were sequenced. The average output of naive, central memory and regulatory T cell samples was approximately 3.8 million reads. TCRdb's table, derived via immunoSEQ multiplex PCR, lists solely in-frame clones and lacks some. The sample holds around 250,000 clones, roughly an eighth seen once. Study-level points and caveats: Moderately but significantly shorter TCRB CDR3s were found in Type 1 diabetes patients in all four CD4+ subsets. Insertions at VDJ junctions were less frequent in type 1 diabetes patients. These patients also deleted more nucleotides at the same junctions. The naive, central memory and Treg TCRB repertoires of patients appeared to be more similar to one another than those of healthy donors.

A few counts support this clone. Its antigen is unidentified. Germline V gene data show CDR1 as SGHNT and CDR2 as YYREEE (reference sequence). V dropped 0 bases and J dropped 5 bases, with 11 bases sitting between them. This CDR3 comprises 14 residues. All sorted populations exceeded 95% purity. The source material was naive CD4+ T cells from blood. This TCR came from a young man with type 1 diabetes. This sequence joins TRBV5-4 and TRBJ2-5, with TRBD1 as a possible D gene (6 bases). In DNA form, the CDR3 reads TGTGCCAGCAGCTTGGGACAGGAAAGGGAGACCCAGTACTTC. As protein: CASSLGQERETQYF.